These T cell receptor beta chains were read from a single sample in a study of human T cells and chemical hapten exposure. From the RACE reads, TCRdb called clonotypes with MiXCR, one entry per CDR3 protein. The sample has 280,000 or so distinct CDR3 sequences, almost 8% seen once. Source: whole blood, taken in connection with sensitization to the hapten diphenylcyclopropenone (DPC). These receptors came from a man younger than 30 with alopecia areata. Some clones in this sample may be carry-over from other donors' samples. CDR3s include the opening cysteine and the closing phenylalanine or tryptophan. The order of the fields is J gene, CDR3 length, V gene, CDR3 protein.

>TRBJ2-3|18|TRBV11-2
CASSSPHGLQTHTDTQYF
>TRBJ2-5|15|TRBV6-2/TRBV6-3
CASNQLQGVQGTQYF
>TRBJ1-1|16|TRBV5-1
CASSGPGQGLNTEAFF
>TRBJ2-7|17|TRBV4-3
CASSQGGAGTGRYEQYF
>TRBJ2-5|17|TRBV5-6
CASSFIGEVREQETQYF
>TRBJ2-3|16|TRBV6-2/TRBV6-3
CASKVAGSGGTDTQYF
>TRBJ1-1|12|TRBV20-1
CSARPGQPEAFF
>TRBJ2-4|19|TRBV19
CASSIEPSGTLGAKNIQYF
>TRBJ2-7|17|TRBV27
CASSLLGLAGGHYEQYF
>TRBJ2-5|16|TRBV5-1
CASSRTSSGGQETQYF
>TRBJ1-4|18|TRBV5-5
CASNVRTGTRSTNEKLFF
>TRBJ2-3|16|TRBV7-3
CASSLHRAQGTDTQYF
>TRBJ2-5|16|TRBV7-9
CASSLAPGGSGETQYF
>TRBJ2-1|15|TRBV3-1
CASSQQAGGHNEQFF
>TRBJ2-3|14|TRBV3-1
CASSQDSSGRTQYF
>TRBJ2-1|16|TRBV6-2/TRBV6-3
CASSPHRDRGRNEQFF
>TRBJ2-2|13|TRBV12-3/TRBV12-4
CASSTFGTGELFF
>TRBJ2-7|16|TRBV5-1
CASSSTGSGSSYEQYF
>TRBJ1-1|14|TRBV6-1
CASSVFPGITEAFF
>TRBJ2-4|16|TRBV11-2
CASSSTPTGNKNIQYF
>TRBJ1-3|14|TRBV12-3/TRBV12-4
CASNGQFSGNTIYF
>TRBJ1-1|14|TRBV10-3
CAISGQGKDTEAFF
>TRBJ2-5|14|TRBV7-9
CAGETSGGQKTQYF
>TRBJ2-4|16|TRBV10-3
CAISESSELAKNIQYF
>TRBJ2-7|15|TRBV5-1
CASSSPRGGPYEQYF
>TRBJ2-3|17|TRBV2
CASSESGFLGSPDTQYF
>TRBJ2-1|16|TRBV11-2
CASSFRGGLSSDEQFF
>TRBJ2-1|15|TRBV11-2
CASSLASGKVHEQFF
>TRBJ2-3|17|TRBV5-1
CASSATHAGAPSDTQYF
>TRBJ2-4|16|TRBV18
CASSPFYGSAKNIQYF
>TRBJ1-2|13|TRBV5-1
CASRTELNYGYTF
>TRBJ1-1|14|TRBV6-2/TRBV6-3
CASSEEGENTEAFF
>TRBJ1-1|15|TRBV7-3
CASSLYGDGHTEAFF
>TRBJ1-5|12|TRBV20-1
CSARDPNQPQHF
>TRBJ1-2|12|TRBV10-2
CASSPGQGGYTF
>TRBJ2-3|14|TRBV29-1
CSVTNPDITDTQYF
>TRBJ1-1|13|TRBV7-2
CAIIGQANTEAFF
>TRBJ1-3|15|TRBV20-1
CSARGGSSSGNTIYF
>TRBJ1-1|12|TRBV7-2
CASSFSHQEAFF
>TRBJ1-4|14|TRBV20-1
CSAPEGRGGEKLFF
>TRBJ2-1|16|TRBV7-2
CASSSHGGPIYNEQFF
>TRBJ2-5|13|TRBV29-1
CSVGGQAQGTQYF
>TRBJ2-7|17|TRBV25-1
CASSEYGGIGVLREQYF
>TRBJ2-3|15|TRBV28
CASVDREVSTDTQYF
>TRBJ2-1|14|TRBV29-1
CSVNSDGGYNEQFF
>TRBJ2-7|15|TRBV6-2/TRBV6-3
CASSYIGTEIYEQYF
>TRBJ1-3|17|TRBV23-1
CASSHLSDKSSGNTIYF